The text below deals with one T cell receptor (beta chain). Authors' analysis steps: Reference gene primer amplification gave nucleated cell count estimates. Using immunoSEQ multiplex PCR, the repertoire was profiled, and TCRdb retains in-frame clones only, with some absent. V, J and clone size were drawn from that table, and D and trimming were deduced from the DNA. The repertoire consists of approximately 290,000 clones, with more than 85% occurring once and the leading ten covering approximately 2%. Germline CDR1 is WNHNN and CDR2 is SYGVQD (reference sequence). With 2 bases removed from V and 0 bases from J, the gap between germline ends came to 7 bases. This CDR3 contains 15 residues. These data come from a study of blood T cell repertoires in COVID-19. Study-level information: COVID-19 samples collected from the United States, Italy and Spain covered acute and convalescent phases. The analysed material was cDNA or gDNA that came from T cells, B-cell-depleted T cells, or PBMCs.

Sequenced: peripheral blood. The source of this sequence is a woman in her twenties or thirties with COVID-19, enrolled during active disease. The rearrangement uses TRBV10-1 and TRBJ1-4; D is ambiguous. The CDR3 is CASSEQIATNEKLFF. The CDR3 nucleotides are TGCGCCAGCAGTGAGCAGATTGCAACTAATGAAAAACTGTTTTTT.